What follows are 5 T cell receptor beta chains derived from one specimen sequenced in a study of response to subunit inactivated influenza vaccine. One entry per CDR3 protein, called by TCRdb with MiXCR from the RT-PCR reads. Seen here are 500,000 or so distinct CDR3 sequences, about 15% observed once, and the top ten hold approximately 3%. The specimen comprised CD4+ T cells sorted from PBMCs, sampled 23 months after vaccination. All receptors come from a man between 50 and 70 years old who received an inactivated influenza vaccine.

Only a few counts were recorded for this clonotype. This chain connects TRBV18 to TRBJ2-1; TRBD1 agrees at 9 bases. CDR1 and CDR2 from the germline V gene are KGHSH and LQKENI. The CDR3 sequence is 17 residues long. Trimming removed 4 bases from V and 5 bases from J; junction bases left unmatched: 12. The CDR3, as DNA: TGTGCCAGCTCACATCGGAGGACAGGGGATATAGACAATGAGCAGTTCTTC. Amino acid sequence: CASSHRRTGDIDNEQFF.

The CDR3 loop is CASRHGTSGIWASYEQYF. The CDR3 DNA reads TGTGCCAGCAGACACGGGACTAGCGGGATTTGGGCCTCCTACGAGCAGTACTTC. This rearrangement joins TRBV11-2 to TRBJ2-7; 13 bases are shared with TRBD2. Germline V lookup: CDR1 SGHAT, CDR2 FQNNGV. V lost 6 bases to trimming and J lost 0 bases; unmatched junction nucleotides: 11. The CDR3 has 18 amino acids.

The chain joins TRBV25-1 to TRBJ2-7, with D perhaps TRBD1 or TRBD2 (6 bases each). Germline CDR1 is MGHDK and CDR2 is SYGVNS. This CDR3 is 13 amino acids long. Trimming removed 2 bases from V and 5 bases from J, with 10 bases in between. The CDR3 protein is CASSEVGGHEQYF. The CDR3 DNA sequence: TGTGCCAGCAGTGAAGTGGGGGGCCACGAGCAGTACTTC.

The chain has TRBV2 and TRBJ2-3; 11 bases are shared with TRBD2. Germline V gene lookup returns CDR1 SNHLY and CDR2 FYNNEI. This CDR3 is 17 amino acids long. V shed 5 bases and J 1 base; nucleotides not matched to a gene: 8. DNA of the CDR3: TGTGCCAGCAGTACTAGCGGGAGTTATCTTGGCACAGATACGCAGTATTTT. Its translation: CASSTSGSYLGTDTQYF.

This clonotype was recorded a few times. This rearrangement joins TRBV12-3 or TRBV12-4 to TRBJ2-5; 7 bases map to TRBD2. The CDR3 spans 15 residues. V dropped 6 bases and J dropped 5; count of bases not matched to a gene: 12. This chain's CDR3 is CASSILATTYETQYF. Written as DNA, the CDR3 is TGTGCCAGCAGCATACTAGCGACTACCTACGAGACCCAGTACTTC.